These 11 T cell receptor beta chains share one sample of origin, sequenced in a study of human T cells and chemical hapten exposure. TCRdb re-derived calls from the RACE reads in MiXCR, one entry per CDR3 protein. The data show roughly 380,000 distinct CDR3 sequences, 4.5% to 6% seen once. Time point specified: pre-sensitization, week 0. The treatment is: therapeutic diphenylcyclopropenone sensitization with weekly scalp DPC. The specimen was whole blood, collected in connection with sensitization to the hapten diphenylcyclopropenone (DPC). The source is a woman aged 45-65 years with alopecia areata. Some clones in this sample may be carry-over from other donors' samples.

This clonotype was recorded many times. The CDR3 sequence: CSVYRANTGELFF. Written as DNA, the CDR3 is TGCAGCGTATACAGGGCCAACACCGGGGAGCTGTTTTTT. The V and J genes are TRBV29-1 and TRBJ2-2, with D possibly TRBD1 on 6 matching bases. CDR3 length: 13 residues. V was clipped by 6 bases and J by 2 bases, with 10 bases between them. CDR1 is SQVTM, CDR2 ANQGSEA, per germline.

This clonotype was seen at least ten times. J is TRBJ2-2 and V is TRBV20-1; 9 bases agree with TRBD2. With 2 bases clipped from V and 6 bases from J, the junction kept 10 bases outside the gene matches. Per germline, CDR1 DFQATT and CDR2 SNEGSKA (reference sequence). CDR3 length equals 16 residues. The CDR3 coding sequence is TGCAGTGCTAGAAATAGCGGGGGAACCTCACCCGGGGAGCTGTTTTTT. The encoded protein is CSARNSGGTSPGELFF.

There are many counts of this clonotype. This chain connects TRBV5-6 to TRBJ1-3, with D possibly matching TRBD1 (5 bases). Germline V lookup: CDR1 SGHDT, CDR2 YYEEEE. The CDR3 totals 14 residues. V lost 5 bases and J lost 0, with 9 bases in between. This CDR3 reads CASSFGHSGNTIYF. In nucleotides, the CDR3 is TGTGCCAGCAGTTTCGGACACTCTGGAAACACCATATATTTT.

This clonotype came up many times. The chain couples TRBV3-1 to TRBJ2-6; no reliable D call. The CDR3 covers 15 residues. Trimming took off 6 bases at V and 1 base at J, with 10 bases between the two ends. Per germline, CDR1 LGHDT and CDR2 YNNKEL (reference sequence). The CDR3 here is CASRASRSGANVLTF. The CDR3 bases are TGTGCCAGCAGAGCGAGCAGATCTGGGGCCAACGTCCTGACTTTC.

This clonotype was found many times. The gene calls are TRBV7-9 and TRBJ1-5; 7 bases align to TRBD1. The germline gives CDR1 SEHNR, CDR2 FQNEAQ (reference sequence). The CDR3 consists of 14 residues. The J segment lost 10 bases and the V segment lost 5 bases, leaving 11 bases of the junction unmatched. This CDR3 is CASSQGRGLEPQHF. The CDR3, as DNA: TGTGCCAGCAGCCAAGGCAGGGGGTTGGAACCCCAGCATTTT.

Ten or more counts support this clonotype. The gene calls are TRBV4-3 and TRBJ2-1; D assignment may be TRBD1 or TRBD2 (5 bases each). There are 18 residues in the CDR3. In germline, CDR1 is LGHNA, CDR2 YSLEER. Trimming removed 6 bases from V and 2 bases from J, with 23 bases in between. For the CDR3, the DNA is TGCGCCAGCAGACAACCCGGCCGTCCTTGGGACGCCTACAATGAGCAGTTCTTC. Protein sequence: CASRQPGRPWDAYNEQFF.

There are many counts of this clonotype. The chain combines TRBV7-9 with TRBJ2-3, with 9 nucleotides matching TRBD1. With 5 bases clipped from V and 2 bases from J, the junction kept 8 bases outside the gene matches. Per germline, CDR1 SEHNR and CDR2 FQNEAQ (reference sequence). The CDR3 contains 16 residues. The DNA of the CDR3 is TGTGCCAGCAGCGGGCAGGACAGGGGAAACACAGATACGCAGTATTTT. This codes for CASSGQDRGNTDTQYF.

The sample holds many counts of this clonotype. The chain couples TRBV20-1 to TRBJ2-7, with TRBD2 identical over 10 bases. The CDR3 is made up of 14 amino acids. Germline-derived CDR1 and CDR2 are DFQATT and SNEGSKA (reference sequence). Germline trimming cut 3 bases from V and 4 bases from J; bases unmatched to any gene: 6. The CDR3 DNA sequence: TGCAGTGCTAGGATGGTAGCGGGAGGTTACGAGCAGTACTTC. Translating gives CSARMVAGGYEQYF.

This clonotype appeared many times. The CDR3 here is CASSSPVLETQYF. The CDR3 nucleotides are TGCGCCAGCAGCTCACCCGTTCTGGAGACCCAGTACTTC. The genes are TRBV5-1 and TRBJ2-5; D gene ambiguous. This CDR3 comprises 13 residues. The V gene's germline CDR1 is SGHRS and CDR2 YFSETQ. V was pared by 3 bases and J by 5 bases, with 11 bases between.

This clonotype has at least ten counts. J is TRBJ2-7 and V is TRBV3-1; D is tentatively TRBD1 or TRBD2 (5 bases each). This CDR3 spans 14 amino acids. Germline CDR1 and CDR2: LGHDT and YNNKEL (reference sequence). V dropped 4 bases and J dropped 6 bases, with 16 bases sitting between them. CDR3: CASSRDPTFGEQYF. DNA of the CDR3: TGTGCCAGCAGCCGGGACCCCACGTTTGGCGAGCAGTACTTC.

This clonotype was detected only a few times. The chain recombines TRBV4-1 with TRBJ1-5; a possible D gene is TRBD1 (6 bases). Germline-derived CDR1 and CDR2 are MGHRA and YSYEKL. This CDR3 spans 15 amino acids. V shed 0 bases and J shed 7 bases, with 13 bases lying between them. The CDR3: CASSQDRGEGQPQHF. The CDR3 DNA is TGCGCCAGCAGCCAAGACAGGGGTGAAGGGCAGCCCCAGCATTTT.